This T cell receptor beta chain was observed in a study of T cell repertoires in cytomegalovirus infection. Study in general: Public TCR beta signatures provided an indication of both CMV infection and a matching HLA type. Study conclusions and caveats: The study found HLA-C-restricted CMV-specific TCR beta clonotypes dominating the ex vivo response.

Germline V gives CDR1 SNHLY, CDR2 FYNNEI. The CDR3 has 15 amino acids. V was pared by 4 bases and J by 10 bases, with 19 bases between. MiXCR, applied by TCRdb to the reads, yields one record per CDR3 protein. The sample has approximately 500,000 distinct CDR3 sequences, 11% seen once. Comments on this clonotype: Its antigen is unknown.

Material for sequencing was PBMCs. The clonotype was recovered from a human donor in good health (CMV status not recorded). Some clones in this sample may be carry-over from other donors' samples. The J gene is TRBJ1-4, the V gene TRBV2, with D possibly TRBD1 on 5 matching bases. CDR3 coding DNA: TGTGCCAGCAGTGTGGGACCCCGGACGGCAGGAAAACTGTTTTTT. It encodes CASSVGPRTAGKLFF.